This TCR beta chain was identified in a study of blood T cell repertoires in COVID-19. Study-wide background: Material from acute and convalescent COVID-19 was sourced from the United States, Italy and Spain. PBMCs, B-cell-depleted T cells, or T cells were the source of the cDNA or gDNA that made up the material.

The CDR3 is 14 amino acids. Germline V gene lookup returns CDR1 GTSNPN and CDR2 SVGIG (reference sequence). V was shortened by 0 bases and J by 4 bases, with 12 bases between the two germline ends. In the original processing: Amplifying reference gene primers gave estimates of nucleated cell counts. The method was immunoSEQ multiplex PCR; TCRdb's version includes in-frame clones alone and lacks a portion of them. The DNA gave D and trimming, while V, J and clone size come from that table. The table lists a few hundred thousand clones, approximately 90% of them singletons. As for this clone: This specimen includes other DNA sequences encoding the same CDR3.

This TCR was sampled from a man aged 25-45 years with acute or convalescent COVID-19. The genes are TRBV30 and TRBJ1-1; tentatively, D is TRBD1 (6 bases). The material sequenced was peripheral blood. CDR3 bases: TGTGCCTGGAGTGTACGGGGGGCCCTCACTGAAGCTTTCTTT. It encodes CAWSVRGALTEAFF.